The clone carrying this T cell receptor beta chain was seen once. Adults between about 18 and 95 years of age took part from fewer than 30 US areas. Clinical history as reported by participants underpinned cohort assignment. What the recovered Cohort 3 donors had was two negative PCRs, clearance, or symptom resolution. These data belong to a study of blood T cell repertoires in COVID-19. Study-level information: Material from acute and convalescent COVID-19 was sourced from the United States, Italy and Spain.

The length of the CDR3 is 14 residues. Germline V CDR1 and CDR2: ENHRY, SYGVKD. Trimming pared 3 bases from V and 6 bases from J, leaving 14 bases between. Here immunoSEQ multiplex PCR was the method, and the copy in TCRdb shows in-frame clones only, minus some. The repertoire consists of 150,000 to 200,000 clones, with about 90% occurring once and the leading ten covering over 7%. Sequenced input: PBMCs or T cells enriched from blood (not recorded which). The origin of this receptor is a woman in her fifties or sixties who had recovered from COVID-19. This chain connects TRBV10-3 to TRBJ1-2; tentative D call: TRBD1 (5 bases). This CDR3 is CAISDGRGIDGYTF. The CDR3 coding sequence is TGTGCCATCAGTGATGGGCGGGGGATCGATGGCTACACCTTC.